Included here is one T cell receptor beta chain sequence, with context. The sample originates from a study of blood T cell repertoires in COVID-19. About the research overall: From the United States, Italy and Spain came samples of acute and convalescent COVID-19. The cDNA or gDNA used as material had been derived from T cells, B-cell-depleted T cells, or PBMCs.

Source study methods: Scientists estimated how many nucleated cells there were by amplifying reference gene primers. The data were produced by immunoSEQ multiplex PCR, yet TCRdb's version contains in-frame clones alone and is incomplete. D and trimming were read from the DNA, whereas the V and J calls and clone size are those reported in that table. The sample shows more than 55,000 clones, about 86% of them seen only once. Per the germline V gene, CDR1 is SGHTA and CDR2 is FQGNSA. The CDR3 consists of 14 residues. Unmatched junction bases numbered 5, after V lost 3 bases and J lost 8 bases. The rearrangement joins TRBV7-2 to TRBJ2-1, with 9 positions matching TRBD2. Sequencing was carried out using peripheral blood. This sequence was found in a man aged 45-60 years with active COVID-19. The CDR3 DNA is TGTGCCAGCAGCTTTCGTAGCGGGAGCGATGAGCAGTTCTTC. This sequence encodes CASSFRSGSDEQFF.